Presented here are 9 T cell receptor beta chains from one specimen sequenced in a study of T cell responses to AZD1222 COVID-19 vaccine. Here immunoSEQ multiplex PCR was the method, and the copy in TCRdb shows in-frame clones only, minus some. The data contain roughly 99,000 clones, around nine tenths of them singletons. Sequencing used peripheral blood, obtained 28 days after the second AZD1222 dose. All receptors derive from an adult who received the AZD1222 COVID-19 vaccine.

This chain uses TRBV6-6 with TRBJ1-1; D gene uncertain. Germline V gene lookup returns CDR1 MNHNY and CDR2 SVGAGI (reference sequence). This CDR3 comprises 10 residues. V lost 11 bases and J 0 bases, leaving 4 bases between the germline ends. In DNA form, the CDR3 reads TGTGCCTCACTGAACACTGAAGCTTTCTTT. Protein sequence: CASLNTEAFF.

The rearrangement joins TRBV12-3 or TRBV12-4 to TRBJ1-4, with D tentatively TRBD1 (6 bases). The CDR3 sequence is 11 residues long. Trimming cost V 3 bases and J 12 bases, with 8 bases left between them. The CDR3 is CASSFKGELFF. The DNA for the CDR3 is TGTGCCAGCAGTTTTAAGGGGGAACTGTTTTTT.

J is TRBJ2-7 and V is TRBV2, with 7 bases aligning to TRBD2. The length of the CDR3 is 17 residues. Looked up from germline, CDR1 is SNHLY and CDR2 is FYNNEI. V lost 1 base to trimming and J lost 1 base; unmatched junction nucleotides: 10. The CDR3 sequence: CASSEVGLGEGSYEQYF. As DNA, the CDR3 is TGTGCCAGCAGTGAAGTTGGGTTGGGGGAGGGGTCCTACGAGCAGTACTTC.

The chain recombines TRBV14 with TRBJ2-7, with D perhaps TRBD2 (7 bases). The CDR3 sequence is 15 residues long. CDR1 is SGHDN and CDR2 is FVKESK in the germline V gene. V was shortened by 4 bases and J by 6 bases, with 19 bases between the two germline ends. The CDR3 sequence: CASSPLLGGASEQYF. The CDR3 nucleotides are TGTGCCAGCAGCCCTCTGCTAGGGGGGGCTAGCGAGCAGTACTTC.

V is TRBV5-5 and J is TRBJ1-4; D gene unclear. This CDR3 is 14 amino acids long. V was pared by 7 bases and J by 0 bases, with 10 bases between. The germline CDR1 and CDR2 sequences are SGHKS and YYEKEE (reference sequence). Here the CDR3 DNA reads TGTGCCAGCCGCCCTCCCTCAACTAATGAAAAACTGTTTTTT. Its translation: CASRPPSTNEKLFF.

The V call is TRBV5-1, the J call TRBJ2-1, with TRBD1 matching 10 bases. Germline lookup yields CDR1 SGHRS and CDR2 YFSETQ. This CDR3 contains 15 residues. V lost 7 bases and J lost 10; bases outside the gene matches: 14. CDR3 in amino acids: CASGRRPGTGAEQFF. In DNA form, the CDR3 reads TGCGCCAGCGGGAGACGTCCCGGGACAGGGGCCGAGCAGTTCTTC.

In this sample, this clone turned up a few times. The rearrangement joins TRBV20-1 to TRBJ2-1, with 9 bases matching TRBD1. The CDR3 extends over 11 amino acids. Trimming cost V 6 bases and J 7 bases; bases outside gene matches: 1. CDR1 and CDR2 (germline): DFQATT, SNEGSKA (reference sequence). CDR3 protein: CSATGGNEQFF. The CDR3 DNA sequence: TGCAGTGCGACAGGGGGGAATGAGCAGTTCTTC.

This rearrangement joins TRBV4-3 to TRBJ1-6; D call uncertain. This CDR3 is built from 15 residues. V was shortened by 1 base and J by 6 bases, with 10 bases between the two germline ends. Germline V lookup: CDR1 LGHNA, CDR2 YSLEER. In nucleotides, the CDR3 is TGCGCCAGCAGCCAAGGAGGGCAGATTAATTCACCCCTCCACTTT. This codes for CASSQGGQINSPLHF.

The rearrangement joins TRBV3-1 (or the pseudogene TRBV3-2) to TRBJ1-5; D unresolved. From germline, CDR1 is LGHDT and CDR2 YNNKEL (reference sequence). The CDR3 length is 14 residues. V was shortened by 5 bases and J by 0 bases, with 8 bases between the two germline ends. The CDR3, as DNA: TGTGCCAGCAGCTCGGACCTTAGCAATCAGCCCCAGCATTTT. This gives the protein CASSSDLSNQPQHF.